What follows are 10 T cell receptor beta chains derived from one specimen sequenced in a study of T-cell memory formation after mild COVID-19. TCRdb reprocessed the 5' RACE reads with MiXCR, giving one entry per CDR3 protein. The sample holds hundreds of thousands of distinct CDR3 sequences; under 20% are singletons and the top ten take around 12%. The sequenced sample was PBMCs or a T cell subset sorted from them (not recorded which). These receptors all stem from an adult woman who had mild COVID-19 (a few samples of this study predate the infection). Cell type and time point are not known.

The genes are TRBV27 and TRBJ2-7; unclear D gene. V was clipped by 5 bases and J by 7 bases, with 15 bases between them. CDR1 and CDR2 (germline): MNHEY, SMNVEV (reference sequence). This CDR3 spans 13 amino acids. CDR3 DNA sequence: TGTGCCAGCAGTATCGACGGACCCCTGGAGCAGTACTTC. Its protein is CASSIDGPLEQYF.

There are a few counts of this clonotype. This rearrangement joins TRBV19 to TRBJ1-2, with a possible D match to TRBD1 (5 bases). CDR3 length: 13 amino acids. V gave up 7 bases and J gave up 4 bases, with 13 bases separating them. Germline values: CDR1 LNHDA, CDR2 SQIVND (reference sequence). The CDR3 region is CASNVGRAYGYTF. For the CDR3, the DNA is TGTGCCAGTAACGTGGGCAGGGCCTATGGCTACACCTTC. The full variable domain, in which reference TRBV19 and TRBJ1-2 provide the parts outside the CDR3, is DGGITQSPKYLFRKEGQNVTLSCEQNLNHDAMYWYRQDPGQGLRLIYYSQIVNDFQKGDIAEGYSVSREKKESFPLTVTSAQKNPTAFYLCASNVGRAYGYTFGSGTRLTVV.

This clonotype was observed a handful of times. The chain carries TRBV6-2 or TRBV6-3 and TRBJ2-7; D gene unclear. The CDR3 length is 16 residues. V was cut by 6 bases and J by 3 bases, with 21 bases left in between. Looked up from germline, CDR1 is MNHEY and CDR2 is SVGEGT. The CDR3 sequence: CASRDPFGPTFYEQYF. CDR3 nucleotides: TGTGCCAGCAGGGATCCCTTCGGACCAACTTTCTACGAGCAGTACTTC.

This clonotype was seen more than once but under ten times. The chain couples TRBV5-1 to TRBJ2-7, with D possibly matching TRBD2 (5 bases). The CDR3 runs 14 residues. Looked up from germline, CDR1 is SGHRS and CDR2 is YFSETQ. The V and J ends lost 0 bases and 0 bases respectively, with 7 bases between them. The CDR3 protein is CASSLDGDSYEQYF. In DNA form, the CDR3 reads TGCGCCAGCAGCTTGGACGGGGACTCCTACGAGCAGTACTTC.

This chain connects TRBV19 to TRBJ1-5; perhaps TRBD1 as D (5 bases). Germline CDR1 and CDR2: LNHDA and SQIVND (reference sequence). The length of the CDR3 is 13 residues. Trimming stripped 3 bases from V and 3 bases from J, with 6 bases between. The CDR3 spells CASSMDNNQPQHF. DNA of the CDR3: TGTGCCAGTAGTATGGACAACAATCAGCCCCAGCATTTT.

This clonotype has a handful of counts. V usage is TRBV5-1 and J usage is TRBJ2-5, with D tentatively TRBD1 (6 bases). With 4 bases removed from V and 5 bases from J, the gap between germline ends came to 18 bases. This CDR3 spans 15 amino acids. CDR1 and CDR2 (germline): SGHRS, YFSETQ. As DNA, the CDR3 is TGCGCCAGCAGCATAGGAACAGGGTCCTTCGAGACCCAGTACTTC. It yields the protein CASSIGTGSFETQYF.

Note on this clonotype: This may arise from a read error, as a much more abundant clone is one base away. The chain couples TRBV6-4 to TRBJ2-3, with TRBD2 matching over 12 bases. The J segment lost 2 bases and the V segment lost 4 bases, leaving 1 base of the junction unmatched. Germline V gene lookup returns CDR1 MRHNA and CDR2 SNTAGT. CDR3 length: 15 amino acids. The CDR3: CASSGLAGDTDTQYF. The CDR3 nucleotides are TGTGCCAGCAGTGGACTAGCGGGAGACACAGATACGCAGTATTTT.

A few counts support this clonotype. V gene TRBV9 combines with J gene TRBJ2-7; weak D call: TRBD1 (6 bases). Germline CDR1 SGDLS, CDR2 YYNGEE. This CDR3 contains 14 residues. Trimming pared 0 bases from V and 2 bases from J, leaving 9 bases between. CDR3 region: CASSVDGQTYEQYF. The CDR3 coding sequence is TGTGCCAGCAGCGTAGATGGACAGACCTACGAGCAGTACTTC.

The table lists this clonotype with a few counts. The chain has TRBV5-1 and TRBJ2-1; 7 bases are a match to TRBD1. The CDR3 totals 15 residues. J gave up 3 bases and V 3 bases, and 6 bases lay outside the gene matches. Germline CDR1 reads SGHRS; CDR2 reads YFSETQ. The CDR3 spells CASSSSGQIYNEQFF. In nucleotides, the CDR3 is TGCGCCAGCAGCTCCTCGGGACAGATCTACAATGAGCAGTTCTTC.

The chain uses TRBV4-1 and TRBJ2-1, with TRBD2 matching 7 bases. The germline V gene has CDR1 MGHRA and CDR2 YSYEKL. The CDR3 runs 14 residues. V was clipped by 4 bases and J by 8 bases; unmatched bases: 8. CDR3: CASSPPGGADEQFF. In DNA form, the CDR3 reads TGCGCCAGCAGCCCACCGGGGGGAGCCGATGAGCAGTTCTTC.